The 27 T cell receptor beta chains below come from one sample, sequenced in a study of CD8 T cells in ankylosing spondylitis. Via MiXCR, TCRdb re-called the 5' RACE reads, giving one row per CDR3 protein. The table has some 340,000 distinct CDR3 sequences, roughly 15% seen once. Sequenced: blood, either unsorted or a sorted T cell fraction (not recorded which). The receptors come from a male donor with ankylosing spondylitis or in good health (not recorded which).

The chain couples TRBV7-9 to TRBJ1-1; D unresolved. The CDR3 length is 10 residues. The germline CDR1 and CDR2 sequences are SEHNR and FQNEAQ (reference sequence). V was pared by 2 bases and J by 10 bases, with 5 bases between. The CDR3 bases are TGTGCCAGCAGCTTAAAGCGAGCTTTCTTT. It codes for CASSLKRAFF.

A few counts support this clonotype. The chain recombines TRBV4-1 with TRBJ2-3, with D hard to call. Trimming pared 4 bases from V and 2 bases from J, leaving 7 bases between. There are 13 residues in the CDR3. Looked up from germline, CDR1 is MGHRA and CDR2 is YSYEKL. CDR3 sequence: CASSRIPTDTQYF. The CDR3 DNA is TGCGCCAGCAGCCGAATCCCCACAGATACGCAGTATTTT.

In this sample, this clonotype turned up many times. The rearrangement joins TRBV3-1 to TRBJ1-1; D possibly corresponds to TRBD1 (5 bases). Germline V gives CDR1 LGHDT, CDR2 YNNKEL (reference sequence). Trimming removed 3 bases at V and 5 bases at J, with 13 bases between. The CDR3 is 14 residues long. DNA of the CDR3: TGTGCCAGCAGCCACGCACAGAAGGGGACTGAAGCTTTCTTT. It codes for CASSHAQKGTEAFF.

This clonotype has just a few counts. V and J are TRBV12-5 and TRBJ2-3; D might be TRBD1 (6 bases). CDR3 size: 17 residues. V lost 3 bases, J lost 0 bases, and 16 bases lay in between. The V gene's germline CDR1 is LGHNT and CDR2 FRNRAP. The CDR3 DNA reads TGTGCTAGTGGTTTTGGCGTACAGGGTATCAGCACAGATACGCAGTATTTT. It yields the protein CASGFGVQGISTDTQYF.

This clonotype was detected a few times. The V call is TRBV4-1, the J call TRBJ2-3, with a weak D call TRBD1 (5 bases). Germline V CDR1 and CDR2: MGHRA, YSYEKL. V was cut by 0 bases and J by 4 bases, with 14 bases left in between. This CDR3 contains 16 residues. In nucleotides, the CDR3 is TGCGCCAGCAGCCAAGATCTGGCTATAGGGGCAGATACGCAGTATTTT. Amino acid sequence: CASSQDLAIGADTQYF.

In this sample, this clonotype turned up a few times. The rearrangement uses TRBV3-1 and TRBJ2-7; 8 nucleotides match TRBD2. J lost 3 bases, V lost 0 bases, and 4 bases had no gene match. This CDR3 has 15 amino acids. The germline gives CDR1 LGHDT, CDR2 YNNKEL (reference sequence). The CDR3 DNA reads as TGTGCCAGCAGCCAAGACGTCAGCGGGAGCTACGAGCAGTACTTC. Translating it yields CASSQDVSGSYEQYF.

This clonotype turned up a few times. V gene TRBV4-1 combines with J gene TRBJ1-4, with D uncertain. V dropped 0 bases and J dropped 5 bases, with 13 bases sitting between them. Germline loops: CDR1 MGHRA, CDR2 YSYEKL. CDR3 length equals 16 residues. The CDR3 DNA reads TGCGCCAGCAGCCAAGAGATGACCACCTCCAATGAAAAACTGTTTTTT. Its protein is CASSQEMTTSNEKLFF.

This clonotype occurred a few times. The V and J genes are TRBV29-1 and TRBJ1-5; possibly TRBD1 for D (6 bases). This CDR3 spans 13 amino acids. V was cut by 7 bases and J by 0 bases, with 10 bases left in between. CDR1 is SQVTM, CDR2 ANQGSEA, per germline. CDR3 protein: CSAARGSNQPQHF. In nucleotides, the CDR3 is TGCAGCGCAGCCAGGGGTAGCAATCAGCCCCAGCATTTT. Using reference TRBV29-1 and TRBJ1-5 for the parts outside the CDR3, the full variable domain is SAVISQKPSRDICQRGTSLTIQCQVDSQVTMMFWYRQQPGQSLTLIATANQGSEATYESGFVIDKFPISRPNLTFSTLTVSNMSPEDSSIYLCSAARGSNQPQHFGDGTRLSIL.

This clonotype came up many times. Germline is not matched at one junction end, which may reflect a read error. This rearrangement joins TRBV5-1 to TRBJ2-3, with 12 bases lining up with TRBD2. CDR1 and CDR2 (germline): SGHRS, YFSETQ. The CDR3 sequence is 16 residues long. CDR3 protein: CASSLGGTSGTDTQYF. CDR3 sequence (DNA): TGTGCCAGCAGTTTGGGAGGGACTAGCGGGACAGATACGCAGTATTTT.

The V gene is TRBV12-3 or TRBV12-4, the J gene TRBJ2-7; D gene uncertain. This CDR3 region has 13 residues. V was pared by 2 bases and J by 7 bases, with 12 bases between. The CDR3 loop reads CASSLLGPREQYF. As DNA, the CDR3 is TGTGCCAGCAGTTTACTTGGACCGAGAGAGCAGTACTTC.

J is TRBJ2-1 and V is TRBV11-1; a weak D match, TRBD2 (6 bases). V shed 5 bases and J shed 7 bases, with 21 bases lying between them. From germline, CDR1 is SGHAT and CDR2 FQDESV (reference sequence). CDR3 length: 16 amino acids. The CDR3 sequence: CASSPTRLGGWNEQFF. Here the CDR3 DNA reads TGTGCCAGCAGCCCTACCCGTCTGGGGGGTTGGAATGAGCAGTTCTTC.

The chain links TRBV2 to TRBJ2-1, with D uncertain. Germline CDR1 is SNHLY and CDR2 is FYNNEI. V was cut by 1 base and J by 9 bases, with 10 bases left in between. This CDR3 has 13 residues. CDR3 DNA: TGTGCCAGCAGTGAAGGCCCCTCTTCTGAGCAGTTCTTC. Its protein is CASSEGPSSEQFF.

This sequence joins TRBV4-2 and TRBJ2-5; 7 bases agree with TRBD1. With V trimmed by 2 bases and J by 4 bases, 16 bases remained unmatched. Per germline, CDR1 LGHNA and CDR2 YNFKEQ. The CDR3 runs 18 residues. The CDR3 is CASSQKGARSFGGETQYF. The CDR3 DNA is TGTGCCAGCAGCCAAAAGGGGGCACGTTCATTCGGCGGAGAGACCCAGTACTTC.

The V call is TRBV2, the J call TRBJ2-1; 8 nucleotides match TRBD2. The V and J ends lost 7 bases and 4 bases, in that order; junction bases with no gene match: 6. Germline V gene sequence: CDR1 SNHLY, CDR2 FYNNEI. CDR3 length equals 14 residues. CDR3 in amino acids: CASTASGSYNEQFF. In DNA, the CDR3 is TGTGCCAGCACCGCTAGCGGGTCGTACAATGAGCAGTTCTTC.

This clonotype was picked up a small number of times. The chain is built from TRBV5-6 and TRBJ2-3; D possibly corresponds to TRBD1 (6 bases). CDR1 is SGHDT, CDR2 YYEEEE, per germline. Trimming shortened V by 4 bases and J by 4 bases, and 10 bases separated the two germline ends. This CDR3 has 13 amino acids. The CDR3 nucleotides are TGTGCCAGCAGCCCAGGGGTCCCAGATACGCAGTATTTT. As protein: CASSPGVPDTQYF.

The chain carries TRBV2 and TRBJ2-5; 9 nucleotides align to TRBD1. V shed 2 bases and J 4 bases; nucleotides not matched to a gene: 5. This CDR3 is 15 amino acids long. Germline assignment: CDR1 SNHLY and CDR2 FYNNEI. DNA of the CDR3: TGTGCCAGCAGTGAATTAGGACAGGGGTCAGAGACCCAGTACTTC. The encoded protein is CASSELGQGSETQYF. The full variable domain, with the rest looked up from reference TRBV2 and TRBJ2-5, is EPEVTQTPSHQVTQMGQEVILRCVPISNHLYFYWYRQILGQKVEFLVSFYNNEISEKSEIFDDQFSVERPDGSNFTLKIRSTKLEDSAMYFCASSELGQGSETQYFGPGTRLLVL.

In its sample, this clonotype was seen a few times. Here the CDR3 reads CSVTESSYEQYF. Here the CDR3 DNA reads TGCAGCGTTACGGAGAGCTCCTACGAGCAGTACTTC. The rearrangement links TRBV29-1 to TRBJ2-7, with unresolved D. The CDR3 is made up of 12 amino acids. CDR1 and CDR2 (germline): SQVTM, ANQGSEA. Trimming cost V 5 bases and J 0 bases, with 8 bases left between them.

This clonotype was seen many times. This rearrangement joins TRBV27 to TRBJ1-6, with D maybe TRBD1 (5 bases). The CDR3 contains 16 residues. V lost 2 bases and J 4 bases, leaving 12 bases between the germline ends. Germline V gene lookup returns CDR1 MNHEY and CDR2 SMNVEV (reference sequence). CDR3: CASSLKPGRYNSPLHF. CDR3 in DNA: TGTGCCAGCAGTTTAAAACCGGGACGGTATAATTCACCCCTCCACTTT.

This clonotype occurred a few times. The rearrangement uses TRBV4-2 and TRBJ2-1; TRBD2 is a possible D gene (5 bases). Germline lookup yields CDR1 LGHNA and CDR2 YNFKEQ. The CDR3 spans 15 residues. V was pared by 0 bases and J by 4 bases, with 10 bases between. CDR3 coding DNA: TGTGCCAGCAGCCAAGACGGAGAGCGGTACAATGAGCAGTTCTTC. It is translated as CASSQDGERYNEQFF.

For the CDR3, the DNA is TGTGCCAGCAGTGCTCAAAGCGTTCTGAACCACGAGCAGTACTTC. Translating it yields CASSAQSVLNHEQYF. The rearrangement links TRBV6-1 to TRBJ2-7; no reliable D call. The germline V and J ends were trimmed by 4 bases and 5 bases, with 18 bases remaining between them. The CDR3 runs 15 residues. Germline V gene lookup returns CDR1 MNHNS and CDR2 SASEGT.

This clonotype was detected only a few times. The chain joins TRBV5-5 to TRBJ2-3, with D unclear. The length of the CDR3 is 18 residues. The V end was cut by 0 bases, the J end by 2 bases, with 19 bases between. The germline gives CDR1 SGHKS, CDR2 YYEKEE (reference sequence). The CDR3 nucleotides read TGTGCCAGCAGCTTGGGGTATTGGGTCAATTCAAACACAGATACGCAGTATTTT. Protein: CASSLGYWVNSNTDTQYF.

The rearrangement links TRBV12-3 or TRBV12-4 to TRBJ1-1; D is ambiguous. Trimming pared 6 bases from V and 9 bases from J, leaving 14 bases between. There are 12 residues in the CDR3. In DNA, the CDR3 is TGTGCCAGCAGCTTGAGCGGTCAACAAGCTTTCTTT. Protein sequence: CASSLSGQQAFF.

The chain is built from TRBV6-5 and TRBJ2-7, with 7 bases identical to TRBD2. V gave up 8 bases and J gave up 1 base; unmatched junction bases: 2. The CDR3 is 12 residues long. The V gene's germline CDR1 is MNHEY and CDR2 SVGAGI. The CDR3 DNA reads as TGTGCCAGCGCGGGGGTTTCCTACGAGCAGTACTTC. Translated: CASAGVSYEQYF.

This clonotype was counted ten times or more. The rearrangement links TRBV14 to TRBJ2-5, with D perhaps matching TRBD1 or TRBD2 (5 bases each). This CDR3 is built from 16 residues. Germline-derived CDR1 and CDR2 are SGHDN and FVKESK. Deletions cut 4 bases from V and 0 bases from J, with 15 bases between. The CDR3 is CASSPWTGQYQETQYF. The CDR3 DNA reads TGTGCCAGCAGCCCATGGACGGGGCAGTACCAAGAGACCCAGTACTTC. The variable domain in full, with the rest retrieved from reference TRBV14 and TRBJ2-5, is EAGVTQFPSHSVIEKGQTVTLRCDPISGHDNLYWYRRVMGKEIKFLLHFVKESKQDESGMPNNRFLAERTGGTYSTLKVQPAELEDSGVYFCASSPWTGQYQETQYFGPGTRLLVL.

This clonotype has more than one count but fewer than ten. The chain carries TRBV5-5 and TRBJ2-3; the match to TRBD1 covers 9 bases. This CDR3 contains 15 residues. CDR1 is SGHKS, CDR2 YYEKEE, per germline (reference sequence). The V segment lost 0 bases and the J segment 4 bases; nucleotides outside the gene matches: 3. CDR3 nucleotides: TGTGCCAGCAGCTTGGGGAGACAGGGGGCAGATACGCAGTATTTT. Its protein product is CASSLGRQGADTQYF.

The genes are TRBV14 and TRBJ2-4; D is tentatively TRBD1 or TRBD2 (5 bases each). This CDR3 has 18 amino acids. CDR1 and CDR2 from the germline V gene are SGHDN and FVKESK. Trimming removed 2 bases at V and 1 base at J, with 18 bases between. The CDR3 bases are TGTGCCAGCAGCCAACTGGGGGTAGGGGCCGTGGCCAAAAACATTCAGTACTTC. Translated: CASSQLGVGAVAKNIQYF.

The rearrangement links TRBV5-1 to TRBJ1-2; the match to TRBD1 covers 9 bases. The CDR3 covers 12 residues. Germline V gene sequence: CDR1 SGHRS, CDR2 YFSETQ. Trimming took 3 bases from V and 12 from J; bases not matched to a gene: 6. CDR3 residues: CASSSWTGDDTF. The CDR3, as DNA: TGCGCCAGCAGCTCCTGGACAGGGGATGACACCTTC. The entire variable domain, with the rest obtained from reference TRBV5-1 and TRBJ1-2, is as follows: KAGVTQTPRYLIKTRGQQVTLSCSPISGHRSVSWYQQTPGQGLQFLFEYFSETQRNKGNFPGRFSGRQFSNSRSEMNVSTLELGDSALYLCASSSWTGDDTFGSGTRLTVV.